One TCR beta chain is described in this entry. Its antigen is not identified. The same CDR3 can be traced to other DNA sequences in this sample. The sample is drawn from a study of CD8+ T cells in alopecia areata. Study background: After 6 to 18 months of tofacitinib, follow-up continued 6 months off drug.

Treatment defined: oral pan-JAK inhibitor, 5-10 mg twice daily. cDNA reverse transcribed from extracted RNA served as the sequencing template. Libraries were prepared by immunoSEQ multiplex PCR; TCRdb keeps only in-frame clonotypes and omits some of them. The sample yields around 150,000 clones, 50% to 65% seen once. Germline V lookup: CDR1 SGHDT, CDR2 YYEEEE. The CDR3 extends over 15 amino acids. J lost 2 bases, V lost 0 bases, and 4 bases had no gene match. General study points: Scalp clonality dropped significantly under tofacitinib, as did expanded CD8+ top-100 clones. Scalp sample data also include resident alphabeta T cells from normal skin.

The receptor comes from a human donor with alopecia areata. This sequence joins TRBV5-6 and TRBJ2-7; 8 bases match TRBD2. Specimen: CD4+ T cells sorted from blood, collected at week 24, from a patient treated with tofacitinib. Here the CDR3 reads CASSLVAGQTYEQYF. As DNA, the CDR3 is TGTGCCAGCAGCTTGGTAGCGGGGCAAACCTACGAGCAGTACTTC.